This T cell receptor beta chain derives from a study of cytomegalovirus exposure and HLA in healthy donors (TCRdb year 2017). Background on the whole study: In an earlier analysis of 550 to 750 of the donors, approximately 300 Gb of sequence data and 117 million unique TCR beta sequences from about 180 million T cells were reported. An early release that covered roughly 600 HLA-typed donors contained around 330 gigabases of sequencing data and tens of millions of unique TCR sequences. Among the roughly 370 genotyped donors, under 90% belonged to the genetic ancestry cluster associated with self-reported Caucasian donors. The study was designed to test whether signatures of past pathogen exposure could be identified by cataloging public T cell receptors. The study profiled the T cell repertoires of some 610 subjects by immunosequencing and related them to cytomegalovirus serostatus. Besides the first cohort of more than 650 subjects, a separate validation cohort made up of over 100 different subjects was used. The study combined high-throughput TCR immunosequencing, statistical association of individual TCRs with disease status, and machine learning to predict cytomegalovirus infection status. To study patterns of TCR occurrence, a later analysis re-analyzed previously published TCR beta repertoires from several hundred donors and added high-resolution HLA genotyping. The later analysis used no new phenotypic data to find candidate immune exposures, relying instead on TCR beta sequences and their occurrence across donors. In an earlier analysis of 500 to 650 of the donors, high-throughput TCR beta sequencing was used to judge whether each TCR beta V gene segment behaved as functional or pseudogenic. Alongside the repertoire data, information on donor age, sex, ethnicity and CMV serostatus was compiled. A later genetic analysis took genome-wide SNP genotypes for about 65% of the 666 donors and used that subset as a discovery cohort. All discovery cohort repertoires had been generated on a single sequencing platform. Both class I and class II loci were covered by HLA typing, at four-digit resolution. Typing coverage varied by locus: 629-630 donors for A, B, C, DRB1 and DQB1; more than 500 for DQA1; some 610 for DPA1; under 490 for DPB1. Roughly 5 DR-DQ haplotypes were handled as single units for association and clustering, since linkage in the cohort was strong. Among over 350 genotyped donors of the cohort, an average of roughly 240,000 unique TCR beta nucleotide sequences were sequenced per donor, around 20% of them non-productive.

In total, 600 or so healthy bone marrow donors made up the cohort. All cohort members were sampled while nominally healthy, although unrecorded immune exposures were likely present. The donor was CMV seronegative and was included in the group of hundreds of seronegative cohort members. Each donor provided a peripheral blood sample, and peripheral blood mononuclear cells were used for TCR beta sequencing. Genomic DNA extraction from the blood cell samples was performed with the Qiagen DNeasy Blood Extraction Kit. Paper-wide results and their limitations: In a later analysis, TCR association rates were found to vary across HLA loci, with the most associated TCRs seen for DRB1 alleles and the fewest for HLA-C alleles. Several of the top co-occurrence clusters appeared to be linked to parvovirus B19, influenza, CMV and Epstein-Barr virus, according to a later analysis. The classifier was reported to diagnose cytomegalovirus status with high specificity and sensitivity in both the original cohort and the validation cohort. Roughly uniform sequencing depth across donors was assumed in presence/absence analyses, although this assumption may not hold. Some IMGT-functional V segments, including TRBV6-2 and TRBV6-3, could not be distinguished by the 87-base-pair reads and were therefore excluded. CMV serostatus was the only immune exposure information available for the cohort. Assigning TCR associations to individual alleles was difficult when HLA alleles, especially DR and DQ, strongly co-occurred. A further reported finding was that TCR beta sequences accurately predicted the HLA-A and HLA-B alleles for most subjects in the first cohort. Correlated functional status among segregating V segments might be attributable to linkage disequilibrium, but an unknown experimental factor could not be ruled out. The authors suggested that the approach could potentially be generalized to other disease states and immunological phenotypes. In a later analysis, HLA-associated TCR beta chains showed more clonal expansion and lower generation probabilities than non-associated chains that were equally common. In the study, some 160 TCR beta chains were listed as associated with cytomegalovirus. HLA typing was unavailable for some donors at each locus, so association tests used only the typed subset. Because counts were too low, 15 to 20 rarely observed V segments, including chromosome 9 orphons, were excluded from the earlier analysis of some 540 of the donors. Compared with the approximately 670-donor mean, donors in an Asian-associated ancestry cluster had fewer N-insertions in productive TCRs, according to a later genetic analysis. A later analysis associated 16,951 TCR beta sequences with specific HLA alleles at a false discovery rate of 0.05. According to a later analysis, most CMV-associated TCR beta chains appeared to be HLA-restricted, and the HLA associations seemed to be driven largely by CMV exposure. Most TCR sequences were observed very rarely across donors, whereas some public TCRs were present in many individuals. Broadly in line with IMGT annotations, most TCR beta V segments showed up in productive rearrangements about 87% or about 30% of the time in an earlier analysis of several hundred of the donors. In a later genetic analysis, a missense DCLRE1C variant was associated with V-gene and J-gene trimming of TCR beta chains, and the association was replicated in an independent cohort. Only TCR beta chains were sequenced in this cohort, and the absence of alpha or paired-chain data limited detectable features. A group of highly shared sequence variants was considered likely to be a technical artifact of the sequencing pipeline. In vitro tests confirmed that a few of the cytomegalovirus-associated TCR beta chains recognize cytomegalovirus antigens.

The library was built by means of the immunoSEQ multiplex PCR assay. For the multiplex PCR, a mixture combining 60 forward primers for TCR Vbeta segments and 13 reverse primers for TCR Jbeta segments was used. The CDR3 region of rearranged TCR beta genes was amplified from genomic DNA with a multiplex PCR assay. The Illumina HiSeq System was used to sequence the amplified TCR beta libraries as 87-base-pair reads. As for how the authors treated the data: A later analysis tallied around 87 million unique TCR beta chains across the 640 or so repertoires, and some 10 million of those chains were shared by two or more donors. Raw reads were error-corrected and collapsed into unique sequences with a nearest-neighbor algorithm that merged closely related sequences to remove PCR and sequencing errors. To assign V, D and J gene segments, CDR3 sequences were aligned to IMGT reference sequences. For a sequence to be retained, a match of at least six nucleotides to both a V gene segment and a J gene segment was required. A rearrangement counted as productive if the CDR3 had no stop codons and remained in frame with V and J, and every other rearrangement counted as non-productive. CDR3 was defined by IMGT convention, running from the second conserved V-encoded cysteine to the conserved J-encoded phenylalanine. In an earlier analysis of more than 550 of the donors, sequences lacking an unambiguous match to a single V gene segment were excluded. An earlier analysis of 587 of the donors called V segments functional above 56.7% productive rearrangements and segregating when the between-donor standard deviation exceeded 5%. To diagnose cytomegalovirus status from the catalog of TCR beta chain sequences, a statistical classification framework was built. In a later analysis, V and J genes were assigned by comparing TCR nucleotide sequences against IMGT/GENE-DB human TR gene sequences. In a later analysis, CDR3 sequences and most-parsimonious VDJ recombination scenarios were assigned using the TCRdist pipeline. In a later analysis, each TCR beta chain was defined by its CDR3 amino acid sequence together with its V-gene family, and reads lacking a unique V-gene family were excluded. In a later analysis, 500 to 700 highly shared, low-generation-probability nucleotide sequences were removed to address suspected cross-contamination and a sequencing artifact. In a later analysis, a clonal expansion index was calculated for each public chain from normalized within-repertoire ranks of inferred template counts. In a later analysis, generation probabilities were computed using a VDJ recombination model fitted to out-of-frame rearrangements, and the results were checked against IGoR. Hypergeometric tests were used in a later analysis to score TCR-TCR, TCR-HLA and TCR-CMV co-occurrence, with a repertoire-size bias correction applied to the TCR pairs. A later analysis estimated false discovery rates by permuting HLA or CMV assignments 20 times. In a later analysis, co-occurring TCRs were grouped with DBSCAN, and TCRdist sequence similarity was added when clustering was performed within HLA-allele-positive subsets. For co-occurrence clustering, repertoires with fewer than 30,000 or more than 120,000 public chains were excluded, along with roughly five repertoires with anomalous nucleotide sharing. As stored in TCRdb, this immuneACCESS dataset retains in-frame rearrangements with V and J assigned. A fraction of the clones does not appear; measured against another copy, unresolved V genes explain less than half of the discrepancy, and the remainder lacks a known reason. That table supplies the V and J calls and clone size; D and trimming were determined from the DNA. This sample is represented by some 130,000 clones; just over 75% of them were singletons. The ten largest clones add up to approximately 1.7% of the sample.

According to the germline V gene, CDR1 reads SGHTA and CDR2 reads FQGNSA. V is clipped by 0 bases and J by 5 bases, and the sequence between their germline boundaries is 19 bases long. Measured from the cysteine to the phenylalanine, the CDR3 is 17 residues long. The entry retains the CDR3 DNA only, 51 bases that are in frame from base 1. Of note for this clone: Its recognized antigen is unknown. Nothing much larger sits one base from this clone, and base qualities are not available.

Specimen: PBMCs. The sequence was collected from a woman between 50 and 59 years old in good health and CMV-seronegative. This receptor chain uses TRBV7-2 and TRBJ1-2; 5 matching bases give a weak D call of TRBD1. The CDR3 reads CASSLAAWAGSNYGYTF. The nucleotides read TGTGCCAGCAGCTTAGCGGCGTGGGCAGGGTCGAATTATGGCTACACCTTC.